This TCR beta chain is from a study of PD-1 blockade in classical Hodgkin lymphoma. The study, taken as a whole, reports: Newly diagnosed patients had baseline TCR diversity that was reportedly lower than that of healthy donors.

Concerning this clone itself: The antigen is not known.

The sample's time point: cycle 4 day 1 (C4D1), after less than 7 weeks of nivolumab. After autologous stem cell transplantation all patients relapsed, and prior brentuximab vedotin exposure differed between cohorts. The data were produced by immunoSEQ multiplex PCR, yet TCRdb's version contains in-frame clones alone and is incomplete. The repertoire consists of tens of thousands of clones, with 90% occurring once and the leading ten covering 2.9%. The TCR originated in a human donor with classical Hodgkin lymphoma. The material sequenced was peripheral blood mononuclear cells (PBMCs), taken before the fourth cycle of nivolumab.

The CDR3 region has the DNA TGTGCCAGCAGCTTAGTAGCAGAGACTAACTATGGCTACACCTTC. Amino acid sequence: CASSLVAETNYGYTF. The rearrangement links TRBV13 to TRBJ1-2; no clear D gene. This CDR3 contains 15 residues. The germline V gene encodes CDR1 PRHDT and CDR2 FYEKMQ (reference sequence). V was trimmed by 1 base and J by 0 bases, leaving 9 bases between them.